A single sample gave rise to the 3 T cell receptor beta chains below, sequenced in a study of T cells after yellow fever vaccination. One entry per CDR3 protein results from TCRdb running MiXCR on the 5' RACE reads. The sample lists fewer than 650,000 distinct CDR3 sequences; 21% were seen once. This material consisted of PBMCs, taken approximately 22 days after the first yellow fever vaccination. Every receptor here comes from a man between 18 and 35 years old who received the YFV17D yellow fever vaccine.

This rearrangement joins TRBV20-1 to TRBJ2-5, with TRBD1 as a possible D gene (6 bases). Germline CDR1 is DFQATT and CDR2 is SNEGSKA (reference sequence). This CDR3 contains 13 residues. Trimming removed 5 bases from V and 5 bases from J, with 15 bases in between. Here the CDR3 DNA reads TGCAGTGCTCTTTTGGACAGACGGGAGACCCAGTACTTC. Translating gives CSALLDRRETQYF.

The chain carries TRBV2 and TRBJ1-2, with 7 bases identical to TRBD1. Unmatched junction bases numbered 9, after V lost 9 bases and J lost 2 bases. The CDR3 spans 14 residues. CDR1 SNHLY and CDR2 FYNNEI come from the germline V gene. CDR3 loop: CASTGTANNYGYTF. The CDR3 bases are TGTGCCAGTACCGGGACAGCAAACAACTATGGCTACACCTTC.

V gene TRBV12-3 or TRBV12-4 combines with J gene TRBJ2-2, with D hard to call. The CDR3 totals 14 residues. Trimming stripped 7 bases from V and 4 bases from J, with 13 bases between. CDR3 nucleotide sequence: TGTGCCAGCACGGAAGGGATAGGCACCGGGGAGCTGTTTTTT. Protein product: CASTEGIGTGELFF.